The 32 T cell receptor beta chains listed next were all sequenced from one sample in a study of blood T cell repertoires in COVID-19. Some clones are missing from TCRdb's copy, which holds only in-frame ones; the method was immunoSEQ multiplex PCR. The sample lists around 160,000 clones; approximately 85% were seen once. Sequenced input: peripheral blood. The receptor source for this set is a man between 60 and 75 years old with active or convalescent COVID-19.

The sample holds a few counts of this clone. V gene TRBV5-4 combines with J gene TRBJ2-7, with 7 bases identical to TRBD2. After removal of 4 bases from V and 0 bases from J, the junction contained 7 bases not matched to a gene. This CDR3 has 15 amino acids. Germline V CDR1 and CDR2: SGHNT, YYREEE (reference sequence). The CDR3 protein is CASSPVAGSSYEQYF. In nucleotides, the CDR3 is TGTGCCAGCAGCCCAGTAGCGGGTAGCTCCTACGAGCAGTACTTC.

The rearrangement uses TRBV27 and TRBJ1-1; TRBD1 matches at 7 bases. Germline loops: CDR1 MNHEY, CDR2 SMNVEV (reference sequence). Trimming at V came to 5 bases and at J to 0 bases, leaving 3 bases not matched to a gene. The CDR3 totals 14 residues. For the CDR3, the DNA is TGTGCCAGCAGTCCCCAGGGGGTGAACACTGAAGCTTTCTTT. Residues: CASSPQGVNTEAFF.

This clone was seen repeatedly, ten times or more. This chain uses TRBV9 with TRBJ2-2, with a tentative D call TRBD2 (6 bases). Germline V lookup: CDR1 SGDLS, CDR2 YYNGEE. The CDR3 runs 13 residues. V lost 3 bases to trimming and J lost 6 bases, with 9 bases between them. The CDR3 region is CASSAGGAGELFF. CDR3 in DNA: TGTGCCAGCAGCGCCGGGGGTGCCGGGGAGCTGTTTTTT.

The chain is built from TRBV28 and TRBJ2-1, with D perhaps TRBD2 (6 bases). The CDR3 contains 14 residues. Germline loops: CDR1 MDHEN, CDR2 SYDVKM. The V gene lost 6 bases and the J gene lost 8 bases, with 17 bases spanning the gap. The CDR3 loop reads CASRLGSPLYEQFF. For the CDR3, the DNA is TGTGCCAGCAGGCTCGGGAGCCCCCTATATGAGCAGTTCTTC. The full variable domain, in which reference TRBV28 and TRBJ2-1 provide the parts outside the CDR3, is DVKVTQSSRYLVKRTGEKVFLECVQDMDHENMFWYRQDPGLGLRLIYFSYDVKMKEKGDIPEGYSVSREKKERFSLILESASTNQTSMYLCASRLGSPLYEQFFGPGTRLTVL.

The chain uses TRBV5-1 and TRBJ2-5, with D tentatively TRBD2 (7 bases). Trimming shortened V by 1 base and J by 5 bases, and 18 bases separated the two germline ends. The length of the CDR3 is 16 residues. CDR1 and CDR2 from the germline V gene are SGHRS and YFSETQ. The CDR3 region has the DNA TGCGCCAGCAGCTTGTCCGGACTAGGGGGGACGGAGACCCAGTACTTC. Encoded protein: CASSLSGLGGTETQYF.

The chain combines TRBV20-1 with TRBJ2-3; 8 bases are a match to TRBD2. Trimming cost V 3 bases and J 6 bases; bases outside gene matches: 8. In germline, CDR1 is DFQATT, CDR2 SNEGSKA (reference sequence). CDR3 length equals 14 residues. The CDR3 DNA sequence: TGCAGTGCTAGTAGGCGGGGGGCCTCGGATACGCAGTATTTT. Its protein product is CSASRRGASDTQYF.

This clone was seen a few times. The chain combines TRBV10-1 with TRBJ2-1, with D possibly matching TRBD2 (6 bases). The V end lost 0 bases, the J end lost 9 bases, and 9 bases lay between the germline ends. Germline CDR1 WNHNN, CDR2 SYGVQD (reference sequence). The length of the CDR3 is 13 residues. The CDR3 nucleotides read TGCGCCAGCAGTGAGTCATCCGGGAGTGAGCAGTTCTTC. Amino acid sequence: CASSESSGSEQFF.

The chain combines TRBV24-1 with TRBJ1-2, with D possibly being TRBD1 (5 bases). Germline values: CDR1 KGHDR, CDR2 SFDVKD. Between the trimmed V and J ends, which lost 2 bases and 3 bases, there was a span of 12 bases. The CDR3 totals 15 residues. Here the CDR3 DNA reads TGTGCCACCAGTGATTCGAAGGGGTTAGACTATGGCTACACCTTC. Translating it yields CATSDSKGLDYGYTF.

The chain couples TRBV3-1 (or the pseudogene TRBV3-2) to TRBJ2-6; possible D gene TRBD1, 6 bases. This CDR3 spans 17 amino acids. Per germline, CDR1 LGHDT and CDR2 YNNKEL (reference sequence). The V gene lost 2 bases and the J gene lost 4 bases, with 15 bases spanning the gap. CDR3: CASSQLLQGNGANVLTF. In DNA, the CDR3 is TGTGCCAGCAGCCAATTACTACAGGGTAACGGGGCCAACGTCCTGACTTTC.

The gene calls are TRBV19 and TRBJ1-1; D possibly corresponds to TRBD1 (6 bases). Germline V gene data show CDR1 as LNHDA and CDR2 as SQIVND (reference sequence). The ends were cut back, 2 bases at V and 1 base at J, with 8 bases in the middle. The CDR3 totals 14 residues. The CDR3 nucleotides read TGTGCCAGTAGTATATTCAGGGGGAACACTGAAGCTTTCTTT. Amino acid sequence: CASSIFRGNTEAFF.

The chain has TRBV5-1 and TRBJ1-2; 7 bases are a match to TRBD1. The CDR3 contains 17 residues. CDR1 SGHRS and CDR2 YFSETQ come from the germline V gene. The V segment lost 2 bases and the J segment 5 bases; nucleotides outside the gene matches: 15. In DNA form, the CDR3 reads TGCGCCAGCAGCTTAACCTACACTCGACAGGGTGGATATGGCTACACCTTC. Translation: CASSLTYTRQGGYGYTF.

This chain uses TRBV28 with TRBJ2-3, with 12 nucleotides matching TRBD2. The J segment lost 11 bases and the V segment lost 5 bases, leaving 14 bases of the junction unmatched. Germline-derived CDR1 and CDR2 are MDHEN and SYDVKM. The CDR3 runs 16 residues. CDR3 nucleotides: TGTGCCAGCAGTGGAGCAGGTTTACTAGCGGGAGGTGTGCAGTATTTT. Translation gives CASSGAGLLAGGVQYF.

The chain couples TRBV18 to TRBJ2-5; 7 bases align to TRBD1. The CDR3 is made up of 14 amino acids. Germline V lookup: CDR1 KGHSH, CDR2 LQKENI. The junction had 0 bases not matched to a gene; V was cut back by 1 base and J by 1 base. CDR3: CASSPQGAQETQYF. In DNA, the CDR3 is TGTGCCAGCTCACCACAGGGGGCCCAAGAGACCCAGTACTTC. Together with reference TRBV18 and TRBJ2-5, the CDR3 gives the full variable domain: NAGVMQNPRHLVRRRGQEARLRCSPMKGHSHVYWYRQLPEEGLKFMVYLQKENIIDESGMPKERFSAEFPKEGPSILRIQQVVRGDSAAYFCASSPQGAQETQYFGPGTRLLVL.

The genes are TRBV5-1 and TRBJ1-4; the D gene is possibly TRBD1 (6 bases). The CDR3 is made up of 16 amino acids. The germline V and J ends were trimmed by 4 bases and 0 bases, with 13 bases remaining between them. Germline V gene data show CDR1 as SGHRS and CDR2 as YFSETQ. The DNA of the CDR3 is TGCGCCAGCAGCCCTCCGACAGGTGCAACTAATGAAAAACTGTTTTTT. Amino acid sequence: CASSPPTGATNEKLFF.

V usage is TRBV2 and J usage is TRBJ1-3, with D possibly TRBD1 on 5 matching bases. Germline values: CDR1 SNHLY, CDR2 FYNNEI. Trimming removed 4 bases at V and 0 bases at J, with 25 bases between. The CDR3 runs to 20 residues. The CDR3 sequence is CASSGLGQQTVWTSGNTIYF. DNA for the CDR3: TGTGCCAGCAGTGGCCTTGGGCAGCAGACAGTTTGGACCTCTGGAAACACCATATATTTT.

The CDR3 reads CASSQDPATNEKLFF. As DNA, the CDR3 is TGCGCCAGCAGCCAAGATCCAGCAACTAATGAAAAACTGTTTTTT. The chain carries TRBV4-1 and TRBJ1-4; D is ambiguous. CDR1 and CDR2 (germline): MGHRA, YSYEKL. The ends were cut back, 0 bases at V and 0 bases at J, with 5 bases in the middle. The CDR3 runs 15 residues.

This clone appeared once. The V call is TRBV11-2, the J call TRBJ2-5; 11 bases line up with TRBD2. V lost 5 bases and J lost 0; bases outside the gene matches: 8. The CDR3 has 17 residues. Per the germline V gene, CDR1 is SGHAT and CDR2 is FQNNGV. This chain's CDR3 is CASSRVPSGRNQETQYF. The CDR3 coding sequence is TGTGCCAGCAGCCGGGTTCCTAGCGGGAGGAACCAAGAGACCCAGTACTTC.

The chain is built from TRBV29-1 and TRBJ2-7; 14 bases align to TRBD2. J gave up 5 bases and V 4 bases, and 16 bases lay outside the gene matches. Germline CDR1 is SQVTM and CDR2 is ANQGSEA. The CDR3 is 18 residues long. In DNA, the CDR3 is TGCAGCGTTGTAGCCGGGACTAGCGGGAGATATGGGGTCAACGAGCAGTACTTC. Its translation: CSVVAGTSGRYGVNEQYF.

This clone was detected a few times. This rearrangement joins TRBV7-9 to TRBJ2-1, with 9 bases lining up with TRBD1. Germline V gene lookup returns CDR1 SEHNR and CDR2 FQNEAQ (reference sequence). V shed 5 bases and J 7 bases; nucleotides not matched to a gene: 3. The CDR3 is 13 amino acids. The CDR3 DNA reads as TGTGCCAGCAGCAGACAGGGGGTGAATGAGCAGTTCTTC. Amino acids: CASSRQGVNEQFF.

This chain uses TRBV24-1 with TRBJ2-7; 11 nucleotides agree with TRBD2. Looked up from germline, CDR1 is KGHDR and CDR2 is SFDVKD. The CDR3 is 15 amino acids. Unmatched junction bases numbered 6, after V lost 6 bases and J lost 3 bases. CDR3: CATSTTGTSGYEQYF. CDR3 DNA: TGTGCCACCAGTACCACCGGGACTAGCGGCTACGAGCAGTACTTC.

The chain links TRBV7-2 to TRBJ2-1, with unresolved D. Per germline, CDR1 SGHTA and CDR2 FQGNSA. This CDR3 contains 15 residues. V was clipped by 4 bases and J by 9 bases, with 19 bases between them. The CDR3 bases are TGTGCCAGCAGCTCGCGAAGAGACTGGAGTGGTGAGCAGTTCTTC. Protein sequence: CASSSRRDWSGEQFF.

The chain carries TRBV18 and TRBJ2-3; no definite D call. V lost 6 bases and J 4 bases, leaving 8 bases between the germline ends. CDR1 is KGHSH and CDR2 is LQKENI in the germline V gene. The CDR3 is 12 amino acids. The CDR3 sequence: CASSSPADTQYF. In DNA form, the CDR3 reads TGTGCCAGCTCCTCACCAGCAGATACGCAGTATTTT.

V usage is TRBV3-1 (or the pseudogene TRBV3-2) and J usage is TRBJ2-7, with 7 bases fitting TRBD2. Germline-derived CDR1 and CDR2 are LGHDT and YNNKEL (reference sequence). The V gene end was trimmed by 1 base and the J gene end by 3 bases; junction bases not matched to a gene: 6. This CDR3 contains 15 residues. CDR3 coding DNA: TGTGCCAGCAGCCAAGGATGGGGGGGGAGCTACGAGCAGTACTTC. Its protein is CASSQGWGGSYEQYF.

DNA of the CDR3: TGTGCCAGTAGTATGGGAGCAGTCAATCAGCCCCAGCATTTT. Amino acid sequence: CASSMGAVNQPQHF. The genes are TRBV19 and TRBJ1-5; no clear D gene. CDR3 size: 14 residues. Trimming shortened V by 3 bases and J by 3 bases, and 9 bases separated the two germline ends. In germline, CDR1 is LNHDA, CDR2 SQIVND (reference sequence).

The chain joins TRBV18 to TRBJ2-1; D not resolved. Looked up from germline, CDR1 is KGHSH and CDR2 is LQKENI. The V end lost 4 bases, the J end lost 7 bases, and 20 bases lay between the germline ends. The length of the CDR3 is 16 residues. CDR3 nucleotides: TGTGCCAGCTCACGATTACCTAGTGAGTACTCTAATGAGCAGTTCTTC. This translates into CASSRLPSEYSNEQFF. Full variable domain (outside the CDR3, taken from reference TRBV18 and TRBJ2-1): NAGVMQNPRHLVRRRGQEARLRCSPMKGHSHVYWYRQLPEEGLKFMVYLQKENIIDESGMPKERFSAEFPKEGPSILRIQQVVRGDSAAYFCASSRLPSEYSNEQFFGPGTRLTVL.

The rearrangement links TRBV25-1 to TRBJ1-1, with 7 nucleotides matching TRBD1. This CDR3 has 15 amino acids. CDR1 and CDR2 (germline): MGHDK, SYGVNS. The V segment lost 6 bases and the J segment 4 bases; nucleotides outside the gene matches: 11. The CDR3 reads CASSPYNRGITEAFF. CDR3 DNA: TGTGCCAGCAGCCCGTACAACAGGGGAATCACTGAAGCTTTCTTT.

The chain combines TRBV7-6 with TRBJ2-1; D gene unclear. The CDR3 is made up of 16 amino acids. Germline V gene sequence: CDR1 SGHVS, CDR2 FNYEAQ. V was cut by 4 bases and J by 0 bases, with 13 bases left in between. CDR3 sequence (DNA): TGTGCCAGCAGCTATTCCCAGGTTAACTCCTACAATGAGCAGTTCTTC. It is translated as CASSYSQVNSYNEQFF.

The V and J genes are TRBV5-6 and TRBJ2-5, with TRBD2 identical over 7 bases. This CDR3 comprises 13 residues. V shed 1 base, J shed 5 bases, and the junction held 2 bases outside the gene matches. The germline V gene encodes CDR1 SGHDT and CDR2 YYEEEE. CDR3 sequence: CASSLYGGETQYF. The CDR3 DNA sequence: TGTGCCAGCAGCTTGTACGGGGGGGAGACCCAGTACTTC.

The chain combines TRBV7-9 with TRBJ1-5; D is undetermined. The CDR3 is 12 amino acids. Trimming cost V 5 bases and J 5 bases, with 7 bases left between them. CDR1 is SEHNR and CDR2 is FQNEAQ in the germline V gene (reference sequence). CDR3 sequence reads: CASSLPDQPQHF. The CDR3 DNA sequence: TGTGCCAGCAGCCTCCCGGATCAGCCCCAGCATTTT. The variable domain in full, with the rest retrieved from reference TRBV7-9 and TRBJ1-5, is DTGVSQNPRHKITKRGQNVTFRCDPISEHNRLYWYRQTLGQGPEFLTYFQNEAQLEKSRLLSDRFSAERPKGSFSTLEIQRTEQGDSAMYLCASSLPDQPQHFGDGTRLSIL.

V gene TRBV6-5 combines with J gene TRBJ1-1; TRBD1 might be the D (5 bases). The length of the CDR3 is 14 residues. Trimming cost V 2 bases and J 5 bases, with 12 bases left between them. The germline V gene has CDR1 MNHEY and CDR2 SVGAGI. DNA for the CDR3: TGTGCCAGCAGTTACAAGGGGAGGGGTACTGAAGCTTTCTTT. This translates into CASSYKGRGTEAFF.

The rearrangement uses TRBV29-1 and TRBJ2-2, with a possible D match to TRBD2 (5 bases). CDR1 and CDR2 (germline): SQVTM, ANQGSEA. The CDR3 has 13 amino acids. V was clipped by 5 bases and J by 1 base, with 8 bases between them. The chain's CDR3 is CSVFRGNTGELFF. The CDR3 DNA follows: TGCAGCGTTTTCCGGGGGAACACCGGGGAGCTGTTTTTT.

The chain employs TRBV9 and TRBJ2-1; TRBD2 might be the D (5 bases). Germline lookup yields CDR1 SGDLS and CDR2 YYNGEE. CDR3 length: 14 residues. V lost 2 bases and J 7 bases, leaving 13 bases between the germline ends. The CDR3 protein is CASSVKPRENEQFF. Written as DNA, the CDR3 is TGTGCCAGCAGCGTTAAACCTAGGGAGAATGAGCAGTTCTTC.